A selection of T cell receptor beta chains follows, all from one sample in a study of beta chain features in type 1 diabetes. Some clones are missing from TCRdb's copy, which holds only in-frame ones; the method was immunoSEQ multiplex PCR. This table holds a few hundred thousand clones, over 12% found once. The sample consisted of naive CD4+ T cells from blood. The source is a man younger than 35 with type 1 diabetes. The CDR3 runs from the conserved cysteine through the conserved F or W. D genes are given only for firm matches. Clone size is not always given. Where it is, it says once, few, many or a class for expanded clones.

V gene	J gene	clone size	D gene	CDR3 protein	CDR3 DNA
TRBV28	TRBJ2-3	NA	TRBD2	CATGDLPTGGQYF	TGTGCCACCGGGGACCTCCCGACGGGAGGGCAGTATTTT
TRBV7-9	TRBJ2-3	few	NA	CASSSSTDTQYF	TGTGCCAGCAGCTCTAGCACAGATACGCAGTATTTT
TRBV30	TRBJ2-1	NA	TRBD1	CAWMKDRYNEQFF	TGTGCCTGGATGAAGGACAGGTACAATGAGCAGTTCTTC
TRBV5-4	TRBJ2-1	NA	NA	CASSLQGSGRSYNEQFF	TGTGCCAGCAGCTTGCAGGGTAGCGGTCGCTCCTACAATGAGCAGTTCTTC
TRBV30	TRBJ1-4	NA	TRBD1	CAWMGQAKLFF	TGTGCCTGGATGGGACAGGCCAAACTGTTTTTT
TRBV6-6	TRBJ2-7	NA	NA	CASSYSRARQVHEQYF	TGTGCCAGCAGTTACTCCAGGGCAAGGCAAGTCCACGAGCAGTACTTC
TRBV29-1	TRBJ1-4	few	NA	CSVTYSATNEKLFF	TGCAGCGTGACCTACAGTGCAACTAATGAAAAACTGTTTTTT
TRBV30	TRBJ2-1	NA	NA	CAWSGVTLRDEQFF	TGTGCCTGGAGCGGCGTGACACTGAGGGATGAGCAGTTCTTC
TRBV19	TRBJ2-3	few	TRBD2	CASNGGLASHGQYF	TGTGCCTCCAACGGGGGACTAGCGTCCCACGGGCAGTATTTT
TRBV5-1	TRBJ2-5	NA	TRBD1	CASSQGQGAGETQYF	TGCGCCAGCAGCCAAGGACAGGGGGCAGGGGAGACCCAGTACTTC
TRBV7-9	TRBJ2-3	NA	TRBD2	CASSLGASGRTDTQYF	TGTGCCAGCAGCTTAGGGGCTAGCGGGAGGACAGATACGCAGTATTTT
TRBV28	TRBJ1-5	NA	NA	CASRTIRQPQHF	TGTGCCAGCAGGACTATCCGTCAGCCCCAGCATTTT
TRBV5-1	TRBJ2-2	few	TRBD2	CASRDMLAGYTGELFF	TGCGCCAGCAGAGATATGCTAGCGGGGTACACCGGGGAGCTGTTTTTT
TRBV19	TRBJ1-5	NA	NA	CASSRIWPSNQPQHF	TGTGCCAGTAGTCGTATTTGGCCCTCCAACCAGCCCCAGCATTTT
TRBV4-1	TRBJ2-2	NA	TRBD1	CASSPRGLVGELFF	TGCGCCAGCAGCCCAAGGGGGCTGGTCGGGGAGCTGTTTTTT
TRBV21-1	TRBJ1-6	NA	NA	CASSKGPRGGPHNSPLHF	TGTGCCAGCAGCAAAGGTCCGCGGGGGGGTCCCCATAATTCACCCCTCCACTTT
TRBV18	TRBJ2-4	NA	TRBD1	CASSPRINRTGVAKNIQYF	TGTGCCAGCTCACCAAGAATTAACCGGACAGGGGTAGCCAAAAACATTCAGTACTTC
TRBV5-1	TRBJ2-7	NA	NA	CASSLRLLEGIGAYEQYF	TGCGCCAGCAGCTTGCGTCTCTTGGAGGGGATAGGCGCCTACGAGCAGTACTTC
TRBV4-3	TRBJ2-3	few	TRBD1	CASSQVRWLDGQGLSTDTQYF	TGCGCCAGCAGCCAAGTAAGGTGGCTAGATGGACAGGGTCTAAGCACAGATACGCAGTATTTT
TRBV7-2	TRBJ2-3	few	NA	CASSLGLLRLGDTQYF	TGTGCCAGCAGCTTAGGCCTCCTGCGGTTGGGAGATACGCAGTATTTT
TRBV9	TRBJ2-7	NA	TRBD1	CASSASGTGAYEQYF	TGTGCCAGCAGCGCTTCCGGGACAGGGGCCTACGAGCAGTACTTC
TRBV4-3	TRBJ2-6	NA	NA	CASSQRGLTGANVLTF	TGCGCCAGCAGCCAACGGGGATTAACCGGGGCCAACGTCCTGACTTTC
TRBV7-2	TRBJ1-1	NA	TRBD1	CASSSRTGGTEAFF	TGTGCCAGCAGCTCCAGGACAGGGGGGACTGAAGCTTTCTTT
TRBV2	TRBJ2-3	NA	NA	CASSAKGRDTQYF	TGTGCCAGCAGTGCAAAGGGGCGGGATACGCAGTATTTT
TRBV5-4	TRBJ2-5	NA	NA	CASSLRTQETQYF	TGTGCCAGCAGCCTGCGGACTCAAGAGACCCAGTACTTC
TRBV29-1	TRBJ2-1	many	NA	CSVVDSYNEQFF	TGCAGCGTTGTAGACAGTTACAATGAGCAGTTCTTC
TRBV19	TRBJ2-1	NA	TRBD2	CASSSFGAGGSYNEQFF	TGTGCCAGTAGTTCGTTCGGAGCGGGGGGGTCCTACAATGAGCAGTTCTTC
TRBV30	TRBJ1-6	once	NA	CAWSAAWTPGGSPLHF	TGTGCCTGGAGCGCCGCTTGGACACCCGGGGGGTCACCCCTCCACTTT
TRBV5-1	TRBJ2-1	few	NA	CASSLMGATLSYNEQFF	TGCGCCAGCAGCTTGATGGGGGCCACCCTCTCCTACAATGAGCAGTTCTTC
TRBV18	TRBJ2-3	NA	NA	CASSPPSGTDTQYF	TGTGCCAGCTCACCACCGTCTGGCACAGATACGCAGTATTTT
TRBV5-5	TRBJ2-2	NA	NA	CASSYRQGGRTGELFF	TGTGCCAGCAGCTACAGACAGGGAGGTCGAACCGGGGAGCTGTTTTTT
TRBV2	TRBJ2-2	NA	NA	CASRAAAGELFF	TGTGCCAGCAGGGCAGCGGCCGGGGAGCTGTTTTTT
TRBV2	TRBJ1-1	NA	NA	CASCYDSGGTEAFF	TGTGCCAGCTGCTATGACAGCGGGGGGACTGAAGCTTTCTTT
TRBV7-2	TRBJ2-5	few	TRBD1	CASSLDRVYETQYF	TGTGCCAGCAGCCTAGACAGGGTTTACGAGACCCAGTACTTC
TRBV14	TRBJ1-1	few	NA	CASPYTEAFF	TGTGCCAGCCCGTACACTGAAGCTTTCTTT
TRBV7-9	TRBJ1-1	few	NA	CASSLVEITEAFF	TGTGCCAGCAGCTTAGTGGAGATCACTGAAGCTTTCTTT
TRBV30	TRBJ2-7	NA	TRBD2	CAWSSGGYEQYF	TGTGCCTGGAGTTCGGGGGGGTACGAGCAGTACTTC
TRBV18	TRBJ2-7	few	TRBD1	CASSPPGTDSYEQYF	TGTGCCAGCTCACCCCCCGGGACAGACTCCTACGAGCAGTACTTC
TRBV4-1	TRBJ2-3	few	NA	CASSQDVRRQTSTDTQYF	TGCGCCAGCAGCCAAGATGTCCGCCGTCAAACTAGCACAGATACGCAGTATTTT
TRBV5-4	TRBJ1-2	NA	TRBD1	CASSSRDRFYGYTF	TGTGCCAGCAGCTCGCGGGACAGATTCTATGGCTACACCTTC
TRBV19	TRBJ1-2	few	NA	CASSIPRGGYTF	TGTGCCAGTAGTATCCCCAGGGGCGGCTACACCTTC
TRBV11-2	TRBJ2-7	NA	NA	CASSLVRRALYEQYF	TGTGCCAGCAGCTTAGTGAGGAGGGCTCTCTACGAGCAGTACTTC
TRBV12-5	TRBJ2-5	few	TRBD1	CASGLDRAETQYF	TGTGCTAGTGGTTTAGACAGGGCAGAGACCCAGTACTTC
TRBV11-3	TRBJ2-7	NA	NA	CASSTRFSYEQYF	TGTGCCAGCAGCACTAGGTTTTCCTACGAGCAGTACTTC
TRBV15	TRBJ1-3	few	NA	CATSRQTSGGMRGNTIYF	TGTGCCACCAGCAGACAAACGTCGGGCGGGATGCGCGGAAACACCATATATTTT
TRBV5-4	TRBJ2-7	few	TRBD1	CASAGGTGLFYEQYF	TGTGCCAGCGCTGGTGGGACAGGACTGTTCTACGAGCAGTACTTC
TRBV6-5	TRBJ2-7	NA	TRBD1	CATRSRGQGEQYF	TGTGCCACCAGATCAAGGGGACAGGGTGAGCAGTACTTC
TRBV25-1	TRBJ2-7	NA	TRBD2	CASRPSGSTLEQYF	TGTGCCAGCAGACCTAGCGGGAGTACCCTCGAGCAGTACTTC
TRBV4-3	TRBJ1-2	few	TRBD1	CASSQISTGPYGYTF	TGCGCCAGCAGCCAAATATCGACAGGGCCCTATGGCTACACCTTC
TRBV5-6	TRBJ2-3	NA	NA	CASSHRVSTDTQYF	TGTGCCAGCAGCCACCGGGTTAGCACAGATACGCAGTATTTT
TRBV19	TRBJ1-1	NA	NA	CASSIAGPNTEAFF	TGTGCCAGTAGTATAGCAGGGCCCAACACTGAAGCTTTCTTT
TRBV28	TRBJ1-1	NA	NA	CASTPPGKGTIGAFF	TGTGCCAGCACCCCCCCGGGTAAAGGTACGATTGGAGCTTTCTTT
TRBV6-1	TRBJ2-7	NA	NA	CASSEAGPYEQYF	TGTGCCAGCAGTGAGGCTGGCCCCTACGAGCAGTACTTC
TRBV7-2	TRBJ2-7	few	TRBD2	CASSPRTSGSGEQYF	TGTGCCAGCAGTCCCCGGACTAGCGGGAGTGGGGAGCAGTACTTC
TRBV29-1	TRBJ1-1	once	NA	CSVTRQGNTEAFF	TGCAGCGTTACTCGGCAGGGGAACACTGAAGCTTTCTTT
TRBV20-1	TRBJ1-2	NA	NA	CSAGPGDGYTF	TGCAGTGCTGGACCAGGGGACGGCTACACCTTC
TRBV5-1	TRBJ2-5	few	NA	CASRPTAGETQYF	TGCGCCAGCAGACCGACAGCGGGAGAGACCCAGTACTTC
TRBV18	TRBJ2-7	few	TRBD1	CASSPPGGQGPSYEQYF	TGTGCCAGCTCACCACCGGGAGGACAGGGGCCATCCTACGAGCAGTACTTC